This T cell receptor beta chain is from a study of technical replicates of blood from several donors. Per the germline V gene, CDR1 is SGHTA and CDR2 is FQGNSA. Trimming removed 7 bases from V and 5 bases from J, with 14 bases in between. The CDR3 extends over 14 amino acids. TCRdb's copy holds only in-frame clones and misses some; the assay was immunoSEQ multiplex PCR. The data hold roughly 50,000 clones, with nearly 95% observed a single time. The sequenced material came from PBMCs. This TCR was sampled from a human donor in good health. Some clones in this sample may be carry-over from other donors' samples. The rearrangement links TRBV7-2 to TRBJ2-2; D is perhaps TRBD1 (5 bases). The CDR3 coding sequence is TGTGCCAGCAATCAAAGACAGTCGACCGGGGAGCTGTTTTTT. This encodes CASNQRQSTGELFF.